A single sample is the source of the 21 T cell receptor beta chains below, sequenced in a study of beta chain features in type 1 diabetes. The sequenced template was cDNA made from the entire isolated RNA. Libraries were prepared by immunoSEQ multiplex PCR; TCRdb keeps only in-frame clonotypes and omits some of them. Among 850,000 to 900,000 clones, around a sixth were seen once, and the ten largest hold 0.023%. What was sequenced was naive CD4+ T cells from blood. The receptors shown here come from a woman aged 18-35 years in good health.

V gene TRBV28 combines with J gene TRBJ1-4; no definite D call. The ends were cut back, 7 bases at V and 6 bases at J, with 12 bases in the middle. This CDR3 spans 13 amino acids. Germline-derived CDR1 and CDR2 are MDHEN and SYDVKM. The CDR3: CASTGNPDEKLFF. The CDR3 bases are TGTGCCAGCACGGGAAACCCGGATGAAAAACTGTTTTTT.

The rearrangement links TRBV15 to TRBJ2-3; TRBD2 might be the D (7 bases). CDR3 length equals 17 residues. Trimming cost V 5 bases and J 4 bases, with 22 bases left between them. Looked up from germline, CDR1 is LNHNV and CDR2 is YYDKDF (reference sequence). CDR3 bases: TGTGCCACCAGCCGAACCTTCCGGGGGGCCCTACCAGATACGCAGTATTTT. It translates to CATSRTFRGALPDTQYF.

The chain joins TRBV6-5 to TRBJ2-5; D is uncertain. Germline-derived CDR1 and CDR2 are MNHEY and SVGAGI. The CDR3 totals 14 residues. Deletions cut 2 bases from V and 3 bases from J, with 10 bases between. CDR3 in DNA: TGTGCCAGCAGTTACATTCGGGTAGAAGAGACCCAGTACTTC. Translated, it gives CASSYIRVEETQYF.

The J gene is TRBJ1-1, the V gene TRBV7-9; TRBD1 matches 8 bases. Unmatched junction bases numbered 7, after V lost 5 bases and J lost 5 bases. CDR3 length: 14 amino acids. CDR1 and CDR2 from the germline V gene are SEHNR and FQNEAQ (reference sequence). CDR3 amino acids: CASSLQGVRTEAFF. CDR3 DNA: TGTGCCAGCAGCCTACAGGGGGTCAGGACTGAAGCTTTCTTT.

This clone was found a few times. The chain employs TRBV6-6 and TRBJ1-4, with D hard to call. V lost 6 bases and J 7 bases, leaving 12 bases between the germline ends. Germline CDR1 MNHNY, CDR2 SVGAGI (reference sequence). The CDR3 contains 13 residues. CDR3 region: CASSTVPSEKLFF. DNA of the CDR3: TGTGCCAGCAGCACTGTTCCTAGTGAAAAACTGTTTTTT.

The rearrangement uses TRBV4-3 and TRBJ2-7, with D possibly called TRBD1 or TRBD2 (6 bases each). Germline loops: CDR1 LGHNA, CDR2 YSLEER. The V and J ends lost 1 base and 0 bases respectively, with 10 bases between them. The CDR3 has 15 amino acids. The CDR3 coding sequence is TGCGCCAGCAGCCAAGTAGGGGGGAGCTCCTACGAGCAGTACTTC. It is translated as CASSQVGGSSYEQYF.

In its sample, this clone was seen a few times. V usage is TRBV5-6 and J usage is TRBJ2-5; D perhaps matches TRBD1 (6 bases). Germline CDR1 SGHDT, CDR2 YYEEEE. CDR3 size: 15 residues. V lost 5 bases to trimming and J lost 1 base, with 15 bases between them. For the CDR3, the DNA is TGTGCCAGCAGGTGGGCAGGGGCCCCCCAAGAGACCCAGTACTTC. Translating gives CASRWAGAPQETQYF.

This clone has a handful of counts. The chain joins TRBV6-5 to TRBJ2-2, with 9 bases aligning to TRBD2. CDR1 is MNHEY and CDR2 is SVGAGI in the germline V gene. The V segment lost 8 bases and the J segment 5 bases; nucleotides outside the gene matches: 9. The CDR3 has 15 amino acids. The CDR3 DNA follows: TGTGCCAGCGGAAGGCCTAGCGGGACGACCGGGGAGCTGTTTTTT. This sequence encodes CASGRPSGTTGELFF.

As to this clone: The junction departs from the called germline gene at one end, perhaps through a read error. This CDR3 is also generated by other DNA sequences in the sample. The J gene is TRBJ1-1, the V gene TRBV29-1; a possible D gene is TRBD1 (6 bases). The CDR3 is 11 amino acids. Per the germline V gene, CDR1 is SQVTM and CDR2 is ANQGSEA. CDR3 sequence: CSVIRDTEAFF. As DNA, the CDR3 is TGCAGCGTTATCCGGGACACAGAAGCTTTCTTT.

This clone was counted between two and nine times. This chain connects TRBV27 to TRBJ2-7; perhaps TRBD1 as D (6 bases). Germline CDR1 is MNHEY and CDR2 is SMNVEV (reference sequence). V dropped 8 bases and J dropped 3 bases, with 20 bases sitting between them. The length of the CDR3 is 15 residues. CDR3 sequence: CASGDIGSTGYEQYF. In nucleotides, the CDR3 is TGTGCCAGCGGGGACATTGGATCTACGGGCTACGAGCAGTACTTC.

In its sample, this clone was seen a few times. The chain joins TRBV5-4 to TRBJ2-7; weak D call: TRBD2 (5 bases). The CDR3 is made up of 17 amino acids. The germline CDR1 and CDR2 sequences are SGHNT and YYREEE (reference sequence). V lost 4 bases to trimming and J lost 0 bases, with 20 bases between them. In nucleotides, the CDR3 is TGTGCCAGCAGCCCAGGAGGTAGCTGGCGAAGCTCCTACGAGCAGTACTTC. Translated: CASSPGGSWRSSYEQYF.

This clone has a handful of counts. The chain joins TRBV15 to TRBJ2-1; 7 bases map to TRBD2. Germline V lookup: CDR1 LNHNV, CDR2 YYDKDF (reference sequence). CDR3 size: 14 residues. V gave up 4 bases and J gave up 8 bases; unmatched junction bases: 8. CDR3: CATSIRLAGDEQFF. DNA of the CDR3: TGTGCCACCAGCATTAGACTAGCCGGCGATGAGCAGTTCTTC.

This rearrangement joins TRBV9 to TRBJ1-1; 12 nucleotides agree with TRBD1. The CDR3 consists of 16 residues. Trimming removed 3 bases from V and 5 bases from J; junction bases left unmatched: 8. CDR1 and CDR2 (germline): SGDLS, YYNGEE. The CDR3: CASSGPGQGAYTEAFF. In DNA form, the CDR3 reads TGTGCCAGCAGCGGGCCGGGACAGGGGGCTTATACTGAAGCTTTCTTT. The variable domain in full, completed from reference TRBV9 and TRBJ1-1, reads DSGVTQTPKHLITATGQRVTLRCSPRSGDLSVYWYQQSLDQGLQFLIQYYNGEERAKGNILERFSAQQFPDLHSELNLSSLELGDSALYFCASSGPGQGAYTEAFFGQGTRLTVV.

The genes are TRBV2 and TRBJ2-2; weak D call: TRBD1 (5 bases). This CDR3 has 13 amino acids. V was pared by 6 bases and J by 6 bases, with 11 bases between. The germline V gene has CDR1 SNHLY and CDR2 FYNNEI. The DNA of the CDR3 is TGTGCCAGCAGAATTCTAGGGGCCGGGGAGCTGTTTTTT. Translated, it gives CASRILGAGELFF.

This clone was seen more than once but under ten times. The CDR3 sequence: CASSQAWEGTRRYEQYF. For the CDR3, the DNA is TGTGCCAGCAGCCAAGCGTGGGAGGGAACCCGTAGGTACGAGCAGTACTTC. The chain combines TRBV4-2 with TRBJ2-7; 7 bases agree with TRBD2. CDR1 and CDR2 (germline): LGHNA, YNFKEQ. The V segment lost 1 base and the J segment 4 bases; nucleotides outside the gene matches: 13. The CDR3 has 17 amino acids.

V and J are TRBV6-5 and TRBJ2-3; D not resolved. Per the germline V gene, CDR1 is MNHEY and CDR2 is SVGAGI. The CDR3 covers 15 residues. V lost 4 bases and J 2 bases, leaving 13 bases between the germline ends. CDR3 amino acids: CASSSGWIHTDTQYF. CDR3 sequence (DNA): TGTGCCAGCAGTTCCGGATGGATTCACACAGATACGCAGTATTTT.

The chain is built from TRBV7-2 and TRBJ1-5; 8 bases match TRBD1. J was trimmed by 3 bases and V by 5 bases; bases with no gene match: 3. The CDR3 sequence is 14 residues long. Germline CDR1 is SGHTA and CDR2 is FQGNSA. The CDR3 bases are TGTGCCAGCAGCCGACAGGGGTTCAATCAGCCCCAGCATTTT. Residues: CASSRQGFNQPQHF.

The chain couples TRBV6-5 to TRBJ2-3; no reliable D call. The V end lost 0 bases, the J end lost 0 bases, and 7 bases lay between the germline ends. The germline V gene has CDR1 MNHEY and CDR2 SVGAGI. The CDR3 has 15 residues. The DNA of the CDR3 is TGTGCCAGCAGTTACTCGGTCGGTAGCACAGATACGCAGTATTTT. This codes for CASSYSVGSTDTQYF.

The chain links TRBV5-8 to TRBJ1-6; D might be TRBD1 (5 bases). V was shortened by 5 bases and J by 9 bases, with 27 bases between the two germline ends. The CDR3 contains 18 residues. From germline, CDR1 is SGHTS and CDR2 YDEGEE. This chain's CDR3 is CASSPDGRDTPLGSPLHF. The CDR3, as DNA: TGTGCCAGCAGTCCGGATGGCAGGGATACTCCGTTAGGTTCACCCCTCCACTTT.

CDR3 sequence: CASSLYLSRGQETQYF. CDR3 coding DNA: TGTGCCAGCAGCTTATATCTGTCGAGGGGCCAAGAGACCCAGTACTTC. This chain uses TRBV7-9 with TRBJ2-5, with D perhaps TRBD1 or TRBD2 (5 bases each). V was shortened by 2 bases and J by 1 base, with 14 bases between the two germline ends. This CDR3 has 16 amino acids. Germline CDR1 reads SEHNR; CDR2 reads FQNEAQ (reference sequence).

The CDR3 is CASSVGPGGNQPQHF. In DNA form, the CDR3 reads TGTGCCAGCAGCGTAGGCCCCGGGGGCAATCAGCCCCAGCATTTT. This chain joins TRBV9 and TRBJ1-5, with unresolved D. The germline V and J ends were trimmed by 0 bases and 2 bases, with 9 bases remaining between them. CDR3 length: 15 residues. CDR1 is SGDLS and CDR2 is YYNGEE in the germline V gene.